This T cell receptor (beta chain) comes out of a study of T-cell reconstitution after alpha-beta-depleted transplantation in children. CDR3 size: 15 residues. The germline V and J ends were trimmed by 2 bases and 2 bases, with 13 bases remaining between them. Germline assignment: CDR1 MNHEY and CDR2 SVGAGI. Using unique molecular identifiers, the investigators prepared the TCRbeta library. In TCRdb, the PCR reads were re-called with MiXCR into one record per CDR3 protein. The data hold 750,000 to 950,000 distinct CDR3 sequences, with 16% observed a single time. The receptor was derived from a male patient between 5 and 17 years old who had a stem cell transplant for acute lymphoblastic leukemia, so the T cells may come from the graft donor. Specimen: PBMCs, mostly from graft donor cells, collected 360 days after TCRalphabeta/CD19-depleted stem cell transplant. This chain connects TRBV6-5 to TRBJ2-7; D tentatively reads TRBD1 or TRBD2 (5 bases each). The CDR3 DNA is TGTGCCAGCAGTTACCTAGGGGAGCGACCCTACGAGCAGTACTTC. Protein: CASSYLGERPYEQYF.